This T cell receptor (beta chain) comes out of a study of beta chain features in type 1 diabetes. Study-level information: Examined across all samples were roughly 100 million sorted cells. Study-level results: Type 1 diabetes patients showed a moderate but significant shortening of TCRB CDR3s in all four CD4+ subsets.

The whole isolated RNA underwent reverse transcription, so sequencing captured expressed TCRB transcripts. Sequenced naive, central memory and regulatory T cell samples produced an average of roughly 3.6 million reads. Assay used: immunoSEQ multiplex PCR; TCRdb lists only in-frame clones, some missing. The data contain hundreds of thousands of clones, roughly an eighth of them singletons. The CDR3 sequence is 13 residues long. V dropped 8 bases and J dropped 5 bases, with 13 bases sitting between them. CDR1 and CDR2 (germline): MNHNY, SVGAGI (reference sequence). Via CD45RO/CCR7/CD25/CD127/CD95/CD27, cells of the CD4+ naive, central memory, regulatory and stem cell-like memory subsets were sorted. In its sample, this clone was seen a few times. What it binds is unknown.

This TCR derives from a young man with type 1 diabetes. The chain uses TRBV6-6 and TRBJ2-1; tentatively, D is TRBD1 or TRBD2 (6 bases each). Specimen: naive CD4+ T cells from blood. The CDR3, as DNA: TGTGCCAGCGATAGGGGGGAGCACAATGAGCAGTTCTTC. This codes for CASDRGEHNEQFF.